The next 23 T cell receptor beta chains were all read from a single sample in a study of STAT5B mutations in CD4+ large granular lymphocyte leukemia. Profiled with immunoSEQ multiplex PCR; TCRdb holds only in-frame clones, not every one. There are under 35,000 clones in the sample; approximately 80% occur only once, and 2% to 3% lies in the top ten. The sample taken for sequencing was CD4+ T cells from blood buffy coats. Receptor source: a human donor in good health.

The sample holds a few counts of this clone. The chain is built from TRBV30 and TRBJ1-2; no firm D call. V lost 2 bases to trimming and J lost 0 bases, with 4 bases between them. This CDR3 contains 12 residues. Germline assignment: CDR1 GTSNPN and CDR2 SVGIG (reference sequence). The CDR3 region has the DNA TGTGCCTGGAGTATGACTAACTATGGCTACACCTTC. Protein: CAWSMTNYGYTF.

This chain links TRBV28 with TRBJ1-1, with 9 bases matching TRBD1. This CDR3 is 14 amino acids long. The V and J ends lost 5 bases and 1 base, in that order; junction bases with no gene match: 2. Germline values: CDR1 MDHEN, CDR2 SYDVKM. In DNA form, the CDR3 reads TGTGCCAGCAGTCCGGGACAGGGGAACACTGAAGCTTTCTTT. Protein: CASSPGQGNTEAFF.

This clone was counted a few times. The chain has TRBV6-5 and TRBJ1-1; D gene unclear. There are 15 residues in the CDR3. Germline CDR1 is MNHEY and CDR2 is SVGAGI. Trimming took 5 bases from V and 3 from J, leaving 16 bases between them. CDR3 sequence reads: CASSHRTGTYTEAFF. The CDR3 DNA sequence: TGTGCCAGCAGTCACCGGACGGGAACCTACACTGAAGCTTTCTTT.

The chain combines TRBV7-2 with TRBJ1-4; no clear D gene. CDR3 size: 11 residues. Germline-derived CDR1 and CDR2 are SGHTA and FQGNSA. Trimming stripped 5 bases from V and 6 bases from J, with 4 bases between. CDR3 bases: TGTGCCAGCAGCGCCCATGAAAAACTGTTTTTT. Residues: CASSAHEKLFF.

This chain uses TRBV9 with TRBJ1-1; 7 nucleotides agree with TRBD1. The CDR3 has 15 amino acids. Germline lookup yields CDR1 SGDLS and CDR2 YYNGEE. J gave up 2 bases and V 4 bases, and 8 bases lay outside the gene matches. The CDR3 region is CASSPRQGLNTEAFF. The DNA for the CDR3 is TGTGCCAGCAGCCCCAGACAGGGACTCAACACTGAAGCTTTCTTT.

This chain connects TRBV2 to TRBJ1-3, with D perhaps TRBD1 (5 bases). The germline CDR1 and CDR2 sequences are SNHLY and FYNNEI. Trimming removed 4 bases at V and 1 base at J, with 17 bases between. The CDR3 is 17 residues long. The CDR3 DNA reads as TGTGCCAGCAGTGGCTCCACAACAGGAGCTTCTGGAAACACCATATATTTT. Protein: CASSGSTTGASGNTIYF.

The gene calls are TRBV28 and TRBJ2-1, with TRBD1 matching over 8 bases. Looked up from germline, CDR1 is MDHEN and CDR2 is SYDVKM. With 2 bases clipped from V and 8 bases from J, the junction kept 23 bases outside the gene matches. This CDR3 spans 20 amino acids. The CDR3 loop is CASSLRFFRTGKGGFDEQFF. CDR3 nucleotides: TGTGCCAGCAGTTTAAGATTCTTCAGGACAGGGAAAGGGGGGTTCGATGAGCAGTTCTTC.

CDR3 sequence: CASSLGGRGFDNEQFF. The CDR3, as DNA: TGTGCCAGCAGCTTGGGCGGCAGGGGGTTTGACAATGAGCAGTTCTTC. The chain recombines TRBV5-4 with TRBJ2-1; 7 nucleotides agree with TRBD1. The V gene's germline CDR1 is SGHNT and CDR2 YYREEE (reference sequence). V dropped 0 bases and J dropped 5; count of bases not matched to a gene: 8. CDR3 length equals 16 residues.

V usage is TRBV7-2 and J usage is TRBJ1-2; D perhaps matches TRBD1 (6 bases). Germline V CDR1 and CDR2: SGHTA, FQGNSA. The CDR3 is 15 amino acids. V shed 5 bases and J shed 5 bases, with 18 bases lying between them. The CDR3 DNA follows: TGTGCCAGCAGCAAGACAGGCATGGGGGTATATGGCTACACCTTC. It translates to CASSKTGMGVYGYTF.

The chain carries TRBV6-1 and TRBJ1-2, with D tentatively TRBD1 (6 bases). The length of the CDR3 is 15 residues. V dropped 2 bases and J dropped 6 bases, with 16 bases sitting between them. Germline loops: CDR1 MNHNS, CDR2 SASEGT. CDR3 nucleotide sequence: TGTGCCAGCAGTGAACTGAGGGGGTTGTCGGATGGCTACACCTTC. Translation gives CASSELRGLSDGYTF.

This clone has a handful of counts. The chain is built from TRBV19 and TRBJ1-1; D uncertain. The V and J ends lost 6 bases and 4 bases respectively, with 15 bases between them. The CDR3 runs 14 residues. The V gene's germline CDR1 is LNHDA and CDR2 SQIVND (reference sequence). CDR3 DNA sequence: TGTGCCAGTAGCGTAGGGATCGGATCCACTGAAGCTTTCTTT. Amino acids: CASSVGIGSTEAFF.

This rearrangement joins TRBV6-5 to TRBJ2-7; D may be TRBD1 (6 bases). The length of the CDR3 is 15 residues. The ends were cut back, 0 bases at V and 7 bases at J, with 16 bases in the middle. Germline loops: CDR1 MNHEY, CDR2 SVGAGI. The DNA for the CDR3 is TGTGCCAGCAGTTACTCGAGGCAGGGGTGGGGAGAGCAGTACTTC. It encodes CASSYSRQGWGEQYF.

The rearrangement uses TRBV5-4 and TRBJ2-5; TRBD2 might be the D (6 bases). Germline-derived CDR1 and CDR2 are SGHNT and YYREEE (reference sequence). Trimming took 4 bases from V and 1 from J, leaving 14 bases between them. The CDR3 length is 15 residues. The CDR3 loop is CASSPGGGRQETQYF. The DNA for the CDR3 is TGTGCCAGCAGCCCCGGGGGAGGTCGCCAAGAGACCCAGTACTTC. The complete variable domain, with remaining parts taken from reference TRBV5-4 and TRBJ2-5, reads ETGVTQSPTHLIKTRGQQVTLRCSSQSGHNTVSWYQQALGQGPQFIFQYYREEENGRGNFPPRFSGLQFPNYSSELNVNALELDDSALYLCASSPGGGRQETQYFGPGTRLLVL.

The chain recombines TRBV10-3 with TRBJ2-2; D is ambiguous. Germline CDR1 and CDR2: ENHRY and SYGVKD. CDR3 size: 16 residues. Trimming removed 0 bases from V and 0 bases from J, with 8 bases in between. CDR3 DNA sequence: TGTGCCATCAGTGAGTCGGGCACCGCGAACACCGGGGAGCTGTTTTTT. This gives the protein CAISESGTANTGELFF.

The CDR3 region is CATSLRQGTDTQYF. The DNA for the CDR3 is TGTGCCACCAGCCTCCGACAGGGCACAGATACGCAGTATTTT. J is TRBJ2-3 and V is TRBV15; D is possibly TRBD1 (6 bases). The CDR3 is 14 amino acids. Per the germline V gene, CDR1 is LNHNV and CDR2 is YYDKDF (reference sequence). V was clipped by 5 bases and J by 1 base, with 10 bases between them. Together with reference TRBV15 and TRBJ2-3, the CDR3 gives the full variable domain: DAMVIQNPRYQVTQFGKPVTLSCSQTLNHNVMYWYQQKSSQAPKLLFHYYDKDFNNEADTPDNFQSRRPNTSFCFLDIRSPGLGDTAMYLCATSLRQGTDTQYFGPGTRLTVL.

This rearrangement joins TRBV6-1 to TRBJ2-1; D remains unclear. CDR1 is MNHNS and CDR2 is SASEGT in the germline V gene. V was pared by 1 base and J by 4 bases, with 8 bases between. This CDR3 has 14 residues. Written as DNA, the CDR3 is TGTGCCAGCAGTGAAGTAAATGTATACAATGAGCAGTTCTTC. Translation: CASSEVNVYNEQFF.

The V call is TRBV29-1, the J call TRBJ2-1; D possibly uses TRBD1 or TRBD2 (5 bases each). This CDR3 region has 15 residues. V shed 2 bases and J shed 10 bases, with 21 bases lying between them. Germline V gives CDR1 SQVTM, CDR2 ANQGSEA. The DNA for the CDR3 is TGCAGCGTTGAAACACCGGGACGCGATGAGGACGAGCAGTTCTTC. Translation: CSVETPGRDEDEQFF.

The rearrangement uses TRBV9 and TRBJ1-3; possible D gene TRBD1, 5 bases. The CDR3 has 15 amino acids. Trimming shortened V by 3 bases and J by 0 bases, and 10 bases separated the two germline ends. The germline V gene has CDR1 SGDLS and CDR2 YYNGEE. CDR3 amino acids: CASSALQGSGNTIYF. The CDR3, as DNA: TGTGCCAGCAGCGCGCTTCAGGGCTCTGGAAACACCATATATTTT.

The CDR3 sequence is CASSPPSGNTIYF. CDR3 coding DNA: TGTGCCAGCAGCCCGCCTTCTGGAAACACCATATATTTT. The gene calls are TRBV7-9 and TRBJ1-3; D gene unclear. The CDR3 contains 13 residues. The germline V gene encodes CDR1 SEHNR and CDR2 FQNEAQ (reference sequence). Trimming took 5 bases from V and 1 from J, leaving 6 bases between them.

The rearrangement links TRBV5-1 to TRBJ2-7; tentatively, D is TRBD1 (5 bases). Trimming pared 0 bases from V and 3 bases from J, leaving 10 bases between. Germline V lookup: CDR1 SGHRS, CDR2 YFSETQ. The CDR3 totals 14 residues. CDR3 DNA sequence: TGCGCCAGCAGCTTGGGCGCAGGGAACTACGAGCAGTACTTC. Protein sequence: CASSLGAGNYEQYF.

The chain recombines TRBV4-3 with TRBJ2-3; D gene ambiguous. V was clipped by 6 bases and J by 5 bases, with 12 bases between them. The germline gives CDR1 LGHNA, CDR2 YSLEER. This CDR3 has 13 residues. CDR3 amino acids: CASSGMGGDTQYF. CDR3 nucleotides: TGCGCCAGCAGTGGAATGGGCGGAGATACGCAGTATTTT.

This clone was counted a single time. The chain employs TRBV7-2 and TRBJ1-5; D is possibly TRBD1 (6 bases). V lost 2 bases to trimming and J lost 7 bases, with 15 bases between them. The CDR3 extends over 15 amino acids. Germline CDR1 and CDR2: SGHTA and FQGNSA. The CDR3 spells CASSLTEGRGQPQHF. Written as DNA, the CDR3 is TGTGCCAGCAGCTTAACGGAGGGAAGGGGGCAGCCCCAGCATTTT. Together with reference TRBV7-2 and TRBJ1-5, the CDR3 gives the full variable domain: GAGVSQSPSNKVTEKGKDVELRCDPISGHTALYWYRQSLGQGLEFLIYFQGNSAPDKSGLPSDRFSAERTGGSVSTLTIQRTQQEDSAVYLCASSLTEGRGQPQHFGDGTRLSIL.

The CDR3 protein is CASSSTGNSPLHF. CDR3 in DNA: TGTGCCAGCAGCTCGACAGGGAATTCACCCCTCCACTTT. This rearrangement joins TRBV11-3 to TRBJ1-6; 7 bases match TRBD1. The CDR3 sequence is 13 residues long. Germline V gene data show CDR1 as SGHNT and CDR2 as YENEEA. The trim removed 4 bases at V and 7 bases at J, leaving 1 base unmatched.